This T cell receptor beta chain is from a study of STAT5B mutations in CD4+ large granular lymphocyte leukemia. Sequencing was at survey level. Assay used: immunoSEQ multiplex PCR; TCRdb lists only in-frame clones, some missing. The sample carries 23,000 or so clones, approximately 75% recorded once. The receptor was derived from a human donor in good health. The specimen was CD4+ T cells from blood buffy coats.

Written as DNA, the CDR3 is TGTGCCAGCAGTCCGGAACTAGGAGTCGGCACAGATACGCAGTATTTT. This gives the protein CASSPELGVGTDTQYF. The genes are TRBV5-6 and TRBJ2-3, with D perhaps matching TRBD2 (5 bases). V was clipped by 5 bases and J by 1 base, with 17 bases between them. The CDR3 consists of 16 residues. Germline assignment: CDR1 SGHDT and CDR2 YYEEEE.